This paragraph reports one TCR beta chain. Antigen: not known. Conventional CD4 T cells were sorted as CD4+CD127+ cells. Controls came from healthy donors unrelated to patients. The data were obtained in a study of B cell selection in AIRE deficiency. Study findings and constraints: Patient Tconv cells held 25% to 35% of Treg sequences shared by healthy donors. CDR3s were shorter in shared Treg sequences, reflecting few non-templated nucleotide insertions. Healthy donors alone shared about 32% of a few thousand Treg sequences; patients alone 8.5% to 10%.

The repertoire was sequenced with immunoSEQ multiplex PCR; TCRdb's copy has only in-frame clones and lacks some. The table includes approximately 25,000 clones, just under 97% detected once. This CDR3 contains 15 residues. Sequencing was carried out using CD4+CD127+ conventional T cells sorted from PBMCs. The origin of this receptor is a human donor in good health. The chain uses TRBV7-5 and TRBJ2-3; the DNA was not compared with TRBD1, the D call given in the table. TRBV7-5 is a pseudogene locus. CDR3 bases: TGTGCCAGAAGCTCCGACAGGGGGCCAGGAGATACGCAGTATTTT. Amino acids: CARSSDRGPGDTQYF.